These 25 T cell receptor beta chains share one sample of origin, sequenced in a study of glioma-infiltrating T cells after dendritic cell vaccination. TCRdb keeps only in-frame clones here, not all; method: immunoSEQ multiplex PCR. The data show about 92,000 clones, 70% to 90% seen once. The source was blood, collected before dendritic cell vaccination. These receptors were taken from a human donor with glioblastoma.

This chain uses TRBV7-6 with TRBJ1-1; the D gene is possibly TRBD1 (6 bases). The CDR3 sequence is 13 residues long. Germline V gene sequence: CDR1 SGHVS, CDR2 FNYEAQ. V was clipped by 7 bases and J by 4 bases, with 13 bases between them. The CDR3 DNA reads as TGTGCCAGCAACCGGGGAGGGGGCACTGAAGCTTTCTTT. Encoded protein: CASNRGGGTEAFF. The full variable domain, its missing parts supplied by reference TRBV7-6 and TRBJ1-1, is GAGVSQSPRYKVTKRGQDVALRCDPISGHVSLYWYRQALGQGPEFLTYFNYEAQQDKSGLPNDRFSAERPEGSISTLTIQRTEQRDSAMYRCASNRGGGTEAFFGQGTRLTVV.

The gene calls are TRBV6-5 and TRBJ2-5, with D possibly TRBD1 on 6 matching bases. Trimming left V 6 bases short and J 5 bases short, with 10 bases between. This CDR3 comprises 12 residues. Germline V gene data show CDR1 as MNHEY and CDR2 as SVGAGI. CDR3 loop: CASRGAGETQYF. DNA for the CDR3: TGTGCCAGCAGGGGGGCAGGGGAGACCCAGTACTTC.

This chain joins TRBV5-6 and TRBJ2-1, with 9 bases that match TRBD2. Germline trimming cut 3 bases from V and 5 bases from J; bases unmatched to any gene: 6. Per the germline V gene, CDR1 is SGHDT and CDR2 is YYEEEE. The CDR3 loop spans 15 amino acids. The CDR3 DNA reads as TGTGCCAGCAGCTACAGCGGGAGGCACAACAATGAGCAGTTCTTC. Its translation is CASSYSGRHNNEQFF.

V is TRBV19 and J is TRBJ2-2; 10 nucleotides line up with TRBD1. With 5 bases clipped from V and 3 bases from J, the junction kept 12 bases outside the gene matches. This CDR3 has 18 residues. Per germline, CDR1 LNHDA and CDR2 SQIVND (reference sequence). The CDR3, as DNA: TGTGCCAGTAGTTCCGGACAGGGGGGCGGTCGCCACACCGGGGAGCTGTTTTTT. Its translation: CASSSGQGGGRHTGELFF.

This clone is judged medium-sized. This rearrangement joins TRBV11-3 to TRBJ1-1, with D tentatively TRBD1 (6 bases). Germline-derived CDR1 and CDR2 are SGHNT and YENEEA. CDR3 length: 14 residues. V lost 3 bases and J 4 bases, leaving 12 bases between the germline ends. CDR3 sequence: CASSFSGVGTEAFF. The CDR3, as DNA: TGTGCCAGCAGCTTCTCAGGGGTTGGCACTGAAGCTTTCTTT.

The rearrangement uses TRBV5-6 and TRBJ1-1; D gene uncertain. The V gene lost 4 bases and the J gene lost 2 bases, with 15 bases spanning the gap. Looked up from germline, CDR1 is SGHDT and CDR2 is YYEEEE. This CDR3 comprises 15 residues. The CDR3 reads CASSPTDTLNTEAFF. CDR3 nucleotide sequence: TGTGCCAGCAGCCCGACCGACACGCTTAACACTGAAGCTTTCTTT.

The J gene is TRBJ1-5, the V gene TRBV15; D may be TRBD1 (5 bases). Trimming shortened V by 5 bases and J by 2 bases, and 16 bases separated the two germline ends. The CDR3 covers 16 residues. CDR1 is LNHNV and CDR2 is YYDKDF in the germline V gene (reference sequence). The CDR3 is CATSAQWGDGNQPQHF. CDR3 bases: TGTGCCACCAGCGCCCAGTGGGGGGATGGCAATCAGCCCCAGCATTTT.

The chain has TRBV5-1 and TRBJ1-2; 9 positions agree with TRBD1. This CDR3 has 14 amino acids. Germline loops: CDR1 SGHRS, CDR2 YFSETQ. Trimming removed 6 bases from V and 6 bases from J; junction bases left unmatched: 9. The CDR3 bases are TGCGCCAGCACCCTGACAGGGGGTCAGGATGGCTACACCTTC. Translation gives CASTLTGGQDGYTF. The variable domain in full, completed from reference TRBV5-1 and TRBJ1-2, reads KAGVTQTPRYLIKTRGQQVTLSCSPISGHRSVSWYQQTPGQGLQFLFEYFSETQRNKGNFPGRFSGRQFSNSRSEMNVSTLELGDSALYLCASTLTGGQDGYTFGSGTRLTVV.

This chain links TRBV27 with TRBJ2-7; 10 bases agree with TRBD2. The CDR3 consists of 15 residues. Germline values: CDR1 MNHEY, CDR2 SMNVEV (reference sequence). Germline trimming cut 5 bases from V and 6 bases from J; bases unmatched to any gene: 10. The CDR3 sequence: CASSTSPTSGSEQYF. In nucleotides, the CDR3 is TGTGCCAGCAGTACCTCCCCGACTAGCGGGTCCGAGCAGTACTTC.

The DNA of the CDR3 is TGTGCCAGTAGTATGGCGGTTAGCTCCTACAATGAGCAGTTCTTC. Its protein is CASSMAVSSYNEQFF. The genes are TRBV19 and TRBJ2-1; D unresolved. Looked up from germline, CDR1 is LNHDA and CDR2 is SQIVND (reference sequence). Trimming stripped 3 bases from V and 0 bases from J, with 9 bases between. The CDR3 spans 15 residues. Using reference TRBV19 and TRBJ2-1 for the parts outside the CDR3, the full variable domain is DGGITQSPKYLFRKEGQNVTLSCEQNLNHDAMYWYRQDPGQGLRLIYYSQIVNDFQKGDIAEGYSVSREKKESFPLTVTSAQKNPTAFYLCASSMAVSSYNEQFFGPGTRLTVL.

The V and J genes are TRBV28 and TRBJ1-1, with D perhaps matching TRBD1 (6 bases). The germline CDR1 and CDR2 sequences are MDHEN and SYDVKM. The CDR3 contains 15 residues. V lost 5 bases and J lost 4, with 17 bases in between. The CDR3 here is CASSGVDGGATEAFF. The CDR3 DNA follows: TGTGCCAGCAGTGGGGTGGATGGGGGGGCCACTGAAGCTTTCTTT.

The chain employs TRBV9 and TRBJ2-2; 10 bases map to TRBD2. Germline V gene lookup returns CDR1 SGDLS and CDR2 YYNGEE. The CDR3 is 17 residues long. J gave up 0 bases and V 4 bases, and 6 bases lay outside the gene matches. The CDR3 DNA follows: TGTGCCAGCAGCCATCCACTAGCGGGGACGAACACCGGGGAGCTGTTTTTT. Its protein product is CASSHPLAGTNTGELFF.

The genes are TRBV4-2 and TRBJ2-7; 10 bases agree with TRBD2. CDR1 LGHNA and CDR2 YNFKEQ come from the germline V gene. After removal of 0 bases from V and 3 bases from J, the junction contained 5 bases not matched to a gene. The CDR3 sequence is 16 residues long. The CDR3 loop reads CASSQDRASGGYEQYF. CDR3 nucleotides: TGTGCCAGCAGCCAAGATCGGGCTAGCGGGGGCTACGAGCAGTACTTC.

The CDR3 sequence: CASSVRDRGHHEQYF. The CDR3 DNA reads TGTGCCAGTAGTGTCCGGGACAGGGGGCACCACGAGCAGTACTTC. The V gene is TRBV19, the J gene TRBJ2-7; 12 nucleotides align to TRBD1. This CDR3 region has 15 residues. V lost 5 bases to trimming and J lost 5 bases; unmatched junction nucleotides: 7. The V gene's germline CDR1 is LNHDA and CDR2 SQIVND (reference sequence). The variable domain in full, with the rest retrieved from reference TRBV19 and TRBJ2-7, is DGGITQSPKYLFRKEGQNVTLSCEQNLNHDAMYWYRQDPGQGLRLIYYSQIVNDFQKGDIAEGYSVSREKKESFPLTVTSAQKNPTAFYLCASSVRDRGHHEQYFGPGTRLTVT.

The chain links TRBV5-1 to TRBJ2-1; the match to TRBD2 covers 11 bases. The CDR3 is 16 amino acids. CDR1 is SGHRS, CDR2 YFSETQ, per germline. Trimming removed 4 bases from V and 0 bases from J; junction bases left unmatched: 3. This chain's CDR3 is CASSTLAGASYNEQFF. The CDR3 coding sequence is TGCGCCAGCAGCACACTAGCGGGAGCCTCCTACAATGAGCAGTTCTTC.

V and J are TRBV29-1 and TRBJ2-7; 10 bases are shared with TRBD1. Germline V gene sequence: CDR1 SQVTM, CDR2 ANQGSEA. The CDR3 contains 14 residues. With V trimmed by 7 bases and J by 3 bases, 9 bases remained unmatched. The CDR3 DNA reads as TGCAGCGCCCAAACCGACAGGGGGCTCTACGAGCAGTACTTC. Its protein product is CSAQTDRGLYEQYF.

The V gene is TRBV27, the J gene TRBJ1-5, with 8 bases lining up with TRBD1. Germline CDR1 reads MNHEY; CDR2 reads SMNVEV (reference sequence). V gave up 5 bases and J gave up 6 bases; unmatched junction bases: 15. The CDR3 has 17 residues. CDR3 coding DNA: TGTGCCAGCAGTCTCAAGGGAAATGGACAGGGTGGTCAGCCCCAGCATTTT. Translation: CASSLKGNGQGGQPQHF.

The sample holds one count of this clone. The V gene is TRBV9, the J gene TRBJ2-2; D is perhaps TRBD1 (6 bases). The CDR3 covers 15 residues. The V end lost 0 bases, the J end lost 2 bases, and 8 bases lay between the germline ends. Germline V gene lookup returns CDR1 SGDLS and CDR2 YYNGEE. In DNA, the CDR3 is TGTGCCAGCAGCGTAGGACAGGCAAACACCGGGGAGCTGTTTTTT. Translated, it gives CASSVGQANTGELFF.

The chain uses TRBV28 and TRBJ1-5, with 7 bases lining up with TRBD1. Trimming cost V 6 bases and J 3 bases; bases outside gene matches: 2. CDR3 length: 13 amino acids. Looked up from germline, CDR1 is MDHEN and CDR2 is SYDVKM. CDR3 sequence reads: CASRGQANQPQHF. CDR3 nucleotide sequence: TGTGCCAGCAGAGGACAGGCCAATCAGCCCCAGCATTTT.

The chain carries TRBV7-9 and TRBJ2-1; 10 bases match TRBD2. CDR1 is SEHNR, CDR2 FQNEAQ, per germline (reference sequence). The CDR3 has 19 residues. V lost 2 bases to trimming and J lost 1 base; unmatched junction nucleotides: 11. Written as DNA, the CDR3 is TGTGCCAGCAGCTTATTTTTGACTAGCGGGTATAAGTCCTACAATGAGCAGTTCTTC. This gives the protein CASSLFLTSGYKSYNEQFF.

J is TRBJ1-1 and V is TRBV15; D may be TRBD1 (5 bases). The V end was cut by 0 bases, the J end by 7 bases, with 9 bases between. Germline-derived CDR1 and CDR2 are LNHNV and YYDKDF (reference sequence). The CDR3 contains 13 residues. The CDR3 loop reads CATSRDRRDEAFF. The CDR3 region has the DNA TGTGCCACCAGCAGAGATCGCAGGGATGAAGCTTTCTTT.

The chain couples TRBV5-4 to TRBJ2-2, with a tentative D call TRBD2 (6 bases). Trimming removed 4 bases from V and 1 base from J, with 14 bases in between. Germline V gene data show CDR1 as SGHNT and CDR2 as YYREEE (reference sequence). This CDR3 contains 16 residues. The CDR3 coding sequence is TGTGCCAGCAGCCCAAGGACTACCATGAACACCGGGGAGCTGTTTTTT. Amino acids: CASSPRTTMNTGELFF.

This chain connects TRBV27 to TRBJ1-5; the D gene is possibly TRBD1 (6 bases). This CDR3 region has 15 residues. V lost 5 bases and J lost 3, with 14 bases in between. CDR1 and CDR2 from the germline V gene are MNHEY and SMNVEV (reference sequence). The CDR3 loop is CASSTSQGPNQPQHF. The CDR3 DNA reads TGTGCCAGCAGTACGTCACAGGGACCCAATCAGCCCCAGCATTTT.

CDR3: CASSRLAGGPSDTQYF. CDR3 in DNA: TGTGCCAGTAGTAGACTAGCGGGAGGGCCGTCAGATACGCAGTATTTT. The chain is built from TRBV19 and TRBJ2-3, with TRBD2 matching over 14 bases. Germline V gene data show CDR1 as LNHDA and CDR2 as SQIVND (reference sequence). The CDR3 contains 16 residues. Unmatched junction bases numbered 4, after V lost 4 bases and J lost 4 bases.

This chain joins TRBV5-4 and TRBJ2-7, with D uncertain. This CDR3 contains 11 residues. Germline V gene lookup returns CDR1 SGHNT and CDR2 YYREEE (reference sequence). Deletions cut 3 bases from V and 1 base from J, with 2 bases between. The CDR3 DNA reads TGTGCCAGCAGCTCGTCCTACGAGCAGTACTTC. Translated, it gives CASSSSYEQYF.